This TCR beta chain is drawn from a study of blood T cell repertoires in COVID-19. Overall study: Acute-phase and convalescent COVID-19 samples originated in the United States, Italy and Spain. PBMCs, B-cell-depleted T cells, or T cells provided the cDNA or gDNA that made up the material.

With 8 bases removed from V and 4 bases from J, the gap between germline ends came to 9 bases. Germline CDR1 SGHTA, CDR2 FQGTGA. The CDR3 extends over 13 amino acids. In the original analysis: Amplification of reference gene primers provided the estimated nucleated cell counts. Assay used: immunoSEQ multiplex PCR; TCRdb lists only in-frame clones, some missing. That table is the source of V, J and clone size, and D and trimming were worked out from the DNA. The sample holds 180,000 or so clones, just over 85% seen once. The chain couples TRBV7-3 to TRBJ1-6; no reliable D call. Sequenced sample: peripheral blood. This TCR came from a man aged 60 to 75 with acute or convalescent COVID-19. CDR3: CASAEWYNSPLHF. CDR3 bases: TGTGCCAGCGCAGAATGGTATAATTCACCCCTCCACTTT.